This T cell receptor beta chain came from a study of somatic mutations in cytotoxic T cells in rheumatoid arthritis. With respect to this clone: The antigen is unknown.

Study-wide results and limits: Any difference in CD8+ T-cell clonality between patients who had rheumatoid arthritis and healthy controls who were age-matched was not statistically significant. A single CD8+ clone exceeded 20% of CD8+ cells in about an eighth of the 65 patients. No age-related increase in CD8+ clonality was seen in healthy controls, but one was seen in rheumatoid arthritis patients.

V was trimmed by 0 bases and J by 2 bases, leaving 14 bases between them. The CDR3 is 16 residues long. CDR1 is SGHDT, CDR2 YYEEEE, per germline. Only in-frame clones appear in the TCRdb table, and some are missing; sequencing was by immunoSEQ multiplex PCR. The sample records roughly 14,000 clones, 78% being singletons. Sequences were obtained from CD8+ T cells sorted from blood. The rearrangement uses TRBV5-6 and TRBJ1-2; the D is unclear. This TCR was recovered from an adult with rheumatoid arthritis. As DNA, the CDR3 is TGTGCCAGCAGCTTGGAATCAATGTTGATGAACTATGGCTACACCTTC. Its protein product is CASSLESMLMNYGYTF.